Each of the 18 T cell receptor beta chains below was sequenced from the same sample in a study of control samples from healthy donors and cancer patients. Profiling relied on immunoSEQ multiplex PCR, and the TCRdb table lists in-frame clones only, not all of them. The data hold some 79,000 clones, with 75% to 90% observed a single time. Sequencing was performed on blood. The receptors originated from a middle-aged man in good health.

The V and J genes are TRBV5-5 and TRBJ2-2, with 12 bases aligning to TRBD1. Germline-derived CDR1 and CDR2 are SGHKS and YYEKEE (reference sequence). The CDR3 is 16 amino acids. The junction had 3 bases not matched to a gene; V was cut back by 0 bases and J by 6 bases. This CDR3 reads CASSLGGQGAAGELFF. The CDR3, as DNA: TGTGCCAGCAGCTTGGGGGGACAGGGGGCCGCCGGGGAGCTGTTTTTT. Filled out from reference TRBV5-5 and TRBJ2-2, the complete variable domain reads DAGVTQSPTHLIKTRGQQVTLRCSPISGHKSVSWYQQVLGQGPQFIFQYYEKEERGRGNFPDRFSARQFPNYSSELNVNALLLGDSALYLCASSLGGQGAAGELFFGEGSRLTVL.

The chain employs TRBV9 and TRBJ2-7; a possible D gene is TRBD1 (6 bases). Per germline, CDR1 SGDLS and CDR2 YYNGEE. Trimming cost V 4 bases and J 2 bases, with 13 bases left between them. The CDR3 has 14 residues. The CDR3: CASSPEGVAYEQYF. CDR3 nucleotide sequence: TGTGCCAGCAGCCCCGAGGGGGTAGCCTACGAGCAGTACTTC. Looking up the rest from reference TRBV9 and TRBJ2-7 gives the full variable domain: DSGVTQTPKHLITATGQRVTLRCSPRSGDLSVYWYQQSLDQGLQFLIQYYNGEERAKGNILERFSAQQFPDLHSELNLSSLELGDSALYFCASSPEGVAYEQYFGPGTRLTVT.

The chain couples TRBV4-1 to TRBJ1-5; D is uncertain. CDR3 length: 14 residues. Germline values: CDR1 MGHRA, CDR2 YSYEKL. V was pared by 4 bases and J by 4 bases, with 11 bases between. This CDR3 reads CASSLRTVNQPQHF. DNA of the CDR3: TGCGCCAGCAGCCTAAGGACGGTGAATCAGCCCCAGCATTTT.

The chain carries TRBV6-6 and TRBJ1-3, with 7 bases fitting TRBD1. There are 16 residues in the CDR3. Trimming at V came to 6 bases and at J to 0 bases, leaving 8 bases not matched to a gene. Germline V gene data show CDR1 as MNHNY and CDR2 as SVGAGI (reference sequence). The CDR3 bases are TGTGCCAGCAGAGAAACAGGGGCCTCCTCTGGAAACACCATATATTTT. Protein product: CASRETGASSGNTIYF.

V is TRBV9 and J is TRBJ1-4, with D hard to call. V was trimmed by 1 base and J by 10 bases, leaving 11 bases between them. There are 13 residues in the CDR3. Germline lookup yields CDR1 SGDLS and CDR2 YYNGEE. The CDR3 sequence: CASSVRLEGKLFF. For the CDR3, the DNA is TGTGCCAGCAGCGTAAGGTTAGAGGGAAAACTGTTTTTT.

This clone was counted a few times. This rearrangement joins TRBV7-9 to TRBJ1-1; D gene unclear. V was clipped by 0 bases and J by 4 bases, with 0 bases between them. Germline CDR1 reads SEHNR; CDR2 reads FQNEAQ (reference sequence). This CDR3 has 11 residues. In DNA form, the CDR3 reads TGTGCCAGCAGCTTAGCCACTGAAGCTTTCTTT. Encoded protein: CASSLATEAFF.

DNA of the CDR3: TGTGCCAGCAGCTTACCGACAGTCCGGGGGGACTATGGCTACACCTTC. As protein: CASSLPTVRGDYGYTF. This chain connects TRBV5-6 to TRBJ1-2; D perhaps matches TRBD1 (5 bases). V shed 2 bases and J shed 3 bases, with 17 bases lying between them. The length of the CDR3 is 16 residues. Germline V gene data show CDR1 as SGHDT and CDR2 as YYEEEE. Drawing the rest from reference TRBV5-6 and TRBJ1-2, the complete variable domain is DAGVTQSPTHLIKTRGQQVTLRCSPKSGHDTVSWYQQALGQGPQFIFQYYEEEERQRGNFPDRFSGHQFPNYSSELNVNALLLGDSALYLCASSLPTVRGDYGYTFGSGTRLTVV.

V is TRBV12-5 and J is TRBJ1-6; TRBD1 is a possible D gene (5 bases). Trimming took off 3 bases at V and 9 bases at J, with 12 bases between the two ends. CDR3 length equals 14 residues. Germline lookup yields CDR1 LGHNT and CDR2 FRNRAP. The CDR3 here is CASGFGDGGSPLHF. CDR3 coding DNA: TGTGCTAGTGGTTTTGGGGACGGGGGTTCACCCCTCCACTTT.

The chain is built from TRBV6-5 and TRBJ2-7; D is perhaps TRBD1 or TRBD2 (5 bases each). Trimming stripped 6 bases from V and 4 bases from J, with 16 bases between. There are 14 residues in the CDR3. The germline gives CDR1 MNHEY, CDR2 SVGAGI. The CDR3 loop is CASRSRGVWYEQYF. CDR3 sequence (DNA): TGTGCCAGCAGAAGCAGAGGGGTATGGTACGAGCAGTACTTC.

There are a few counts of this clone. CDR3 DNA sequence: TGTGCCAGCAGCCTTGGAACGGAGGGGGATTCACCCCTCCACTTT. Translation: CASSLGTEGDSPLHF. J is TRBJ1-6 and V is TRBV4-2, with D perhaps TRBD1 (6 bases). Germline CDR1 reads LGHNA; CDR2 reads YNFKEQ. Trimming took 4 bases from V and 8 from J, leaving 15 bases between them. This CDR3 region has 15 residues.

The rearrangement uses TRBV4-1 and TRBJ2-6; D gene ambiguous. The CDR3 covers 13 residues. Deletions cut 1 base from V and 4 bases from J, with 2 bases between. In germline, CDR1 is MGHRA, CDR2 YSYEKL. CDR3 residues: CASSQGGANVLTF. The DNA of the CDR3 is TGCGCCAGCAGCCAAGGAGGGGCCAACGTCCTGACTTTC.

The chain couples TRBV10-3 to TRBJ2-3; TRBD2 matches at 9 bases. The trim removed 4 bases at V and 2 bases at J, leaving 7 bases unmatched. The CDR3 extends over 16 amino acids. Per germline, CDR1 ENHRY and CDR2 SYGVKD. The CDR3 loop is CAISVPSGEVTDTQYF. The CDR3 DNA sequence: TGTGCCATCAGTGTGCCTAGCGGGGAAGTCACAGATACGCAGTATTTT.

The chain carries TRBV5-1 and TRBJ1-6; D gene ambiguous. The V gene's germline CDR1 is SGHRS and CDR2 YFSETQ. This CDR3 has 16 residues. V was shortened by 2 bases and J by 6 bases, with 15 bases between the two germline ends. The CDR3 spells CASSFWRARGNSPLHF. The CDR3 DNA sequence: TGCGCCAGCAGCTTTTGGCGCGCCCGGGGTAATTCACCCCTCCACTTT.

The chain combines TRBV2 with TRBJ1-5; 8 positions match TRBD1. There are 15 residues in the CDR3. The germline CDR1 and CDR2 sequences are SNHLY and FYNNEI. The junction had 8 bases not matched to a gene; V was cut back by 7 bases and J by 3 bases. The CDR3 coding sequence is TGTGCCAGCACCCGACAGGGGTTCTCCAATCAGCCCCAGCATTTT. Translation: CASTRQGFSNQPQHF.

This chain uses TRBV5-6 with TRBJ2-1; D may be TRBD1 (6 bases). The CDR3 totals 13 residues. Trimming stripped 5 bases from V and 5 bases from J, with 11 bases between. Germline V gene lookup returns CDR1 SGHDT and CDR2 YYEEEE. The CDR3 reads CASSRDTDNEQFF. CDR3 sequence (DNA): TGTGCCAGCAGTCGGGACACAGACAATGAGCAGTTCTTC.

This clone was observed a single time. The chain combines TRBV9 with TRBJ1-3; no clear D. V was shortened by 6 bases and J by 0 bases, with 13 bases between the two germline ends. In germline, CDR1 is SGDLS, CDR2 YYNGEE. This CDR3 region has 15 residues. The CDR3 DNA follows: TGTGCCAGCAACGATCCGCCAACCTCTGGAAACACCATATATTTT. Its protein is CASNDPPTSGNTIYF.

The chain combines TRBV29-1 with TRBJ2-3, with D possibly matching TRBD2 (5 bases). Trimming removed 3 bases from V and 6 bases from J, with 13 bases in between. The germline V gene has CDR1 SQVTM and CDR2 ANQGSEA. This CDR3 has 13 residues. The CDR3 region has the DNA TGCAGCGTTGAGGTCCCCGGACTGGATACGCAGTATTTT. Residues: CSVEVPGLDTQYF.

The CDR3 DNA follows: TGCAGCGTTGAAGATCTTAGGGGGCTAGGGAATGAGCAGTTCTTC. It codes for CSVEDLRGLGNEQFF. The chain carries TRBV29-1 and TRBJ2-1; 7 bases align to TRBD1. The CDR3 contains 15 residues. Germline V gene sequence: CDR1 SQVTM, CDR2 ANQGSEA. The trim removed 0 bases at V and 7 bases at J, leaving 9 bases unmatched.